A single sample is the source of the 25 T cell receptor beta chains below, sequenced in a study of T cells after yellow fever vaccination. One entry per CDR3 protein, called by TCRdb with MiXCR from the 5' RACE reads. Of 200,000 to 300,000 distinct CDR3 sequences in the sample, over 10% were seen once. The specimen comprised CD4+ T cells sorted from PBMCs, sampled 45 days after the yellow fever booster vaccination. Every receptor here comes from a man in his thirties or forties who received the YFV17D yellow fever vaccine.

The rearrangement joins TRBV25-1 to TRBJ2-1; 8 nucleotides match TRBD2. The V gene end was trimmed by 7 bases and the J gene end by 4 bases; junction bases not matched to a gene: 12. The germline V gene encodes CDR1 MGHDK and CDR2 SYGVNS. The length of the CDR3 is 16 residues. Here the CDR3 reads CASTGALAGKYNEQFF. The CDR3, as DNA: TGTGCCAGCACCGGGGCCCTAGCGGGCAAATACAATGAGCAGTTCTTC.

The gene calls are TRBV7-8 and TRBJ1-5; D remains ambiguous. With 2 bases removed from V and 7 bases from J, the gap between germline ends came to 9 bases. This CDR3 comprises 13 residues. The germline CDR1 and CDR2 sequences are SGHVS and FQNEAQ. DNA of the CDR3: TGTGCCAGCAGCTTATATTCCATGCAGCCCCAGCATTTT. This sequence encodes CASSLYSMQPQHF.

This clonotype was counted a few times. The chain joins TRBV7-8 to TRBJ2-7, with 11 positions matching TRBD2. Germline V gives CDR1 SGHVS, CDR2 FQNEAQ. The CDR3 length is 18 residues. The J segment lost 7 bases and the V segment lost 1 base, leaving 15 bases of the junction unmatched. CDR3 sequence: CASSLGLAGGRRASEQYF. In nucleotides, the CDR3 is TGTGCCAGCAGCTTAGGGCTAGCGGGAGGCCGGCGGGCTTCTGAGCAGTACTTC.

This clonotype was found a few times. The chain links TRBV19 to TRBJ2-3; D perhaps matches TRBD2 (6 bases). Trimming left V 5 bases short and J 2 bases short, with 11 bases between. Looked up from germline, CDR1 is LNHDA and CDR2 is SQIVND (reference sequence). This CDR3 spans 14 amino acids. The CDR3 here is CASSGGLITDTQYF. In DNA, the CDR3 is TGTGCCAGTAGTGGGGGACTGATCACAGATACGCAGTATTTT.

The rearrangement uses TRBV20-1 and TRBJ2-3, with D perhaps TRBD1 (5 bases). V was shortened by 5 bases and J by 4 bases, with 10 bases between the two germline ends. Germline-derived CDR1 and CDR2 are DFQATT and SNEGSKA (reference sequence). The CDR3 consists of 12 residues. The CDR3, as DNA: TGCAGTGCTCCAGGGTACTCAGATACGCAGTATTTT. Residues: CSAPGYSDTQYF.

The V call is TRBV18, the J call TRBJ1-5, with 12 bases identical to TRBD1. V lost 8 bases and J lost 6; bases outside the gene matches: 5. The CDR3 extends over 14 amino acids. Germline assignment: CDR1 KGHSH and CDR2 LQKENI. The CDR3 DNA reads TGTGCCAGCGCCGGGACAGGGGGCGTTCAGCCCCAGCATTTT. Its protein is CASAGTGGVQPQHF.

The chain combines TRBV7-2 with TRBJ2-1; 11 positions match TRBD2. This CDR3 is built from 18 residues. Germline assignment: CDR1 SGHTA and CDR2 FQGNSA. J gave up 5 bases and V 0 bases, and 9 bases lay outside the gene matches. CDR3 amino acids: CASSLAPWGTSGHNEQFF. The CDR3 region has the DNA TGTGCCAGCAGCTTAGCCCCTTGGGGGACTAGCGGACACAATGAGCAGTTCTTC.

The chain couples TRBV20-1 to TRBJ2-3; TRBD2 aligns across 13 bases. The J segment lost 4 bases and the V segment lost 6 bases, leaving 4 bases of the junction unmatched. CDR3 length equals 14 residues. The germline gives CDR1 DFQATT, CDR2 SNEGSKA (reference sequence). The CDR3 coding sequence is TGCAGTGCGGAGACTAGCGGGAGGTCAGATACGCAGTATTTT. Protein product: CSAETSGRSDTQYF.

This clonotype was counted only a few times. The CDR3 coding sequence is TGCAGTTCTCCGACCCGCAACTCCTACAATGAGCAGTTCTTC. The encoded protein is CSSPTRNSYNEQFF. The V gene is TRBV20-1, the J gene TRBJ2-1; no definite D call. Trimming stripped 8 bases from V and 0 bases from J, with 14 bases between. The CDR3 covers 14 residues. Germline values: CDR1 DFQATT, CDR2 SNEGSKA (reference sequence).

This clonotype was seen at least ten times. The chain carries TRBV27 and TRBJ2-5; possibly TRBD1 for D (7 bases). The CDR3 is 16 residues long. Looked up from germline, CDR1 is MNHEY and CDR2 is SMNVEV (reference sequence). The ends were cut back, 5 bases at V and 0 bases at J, with 16 bases in the middle. CDR3 loop: CASSPQGGRNQETQYF. CDR3 sequence (DNA): TGTGCCAGCAGTCCCCAGGGGGGTAGGAACCAAGAGACCCAGTACTTC.

This clonotype was seen a handful of times. The chain employs TRBV6-2 or TRBV6-3 and TRBJ2-7, with D hard to call. V lost 2 bases and J 4 bases, leaving 6 bases between the germline ends. This CDR3 has 12 residues. CDR1 is MNHEY, CDR2 SVGEGT, per germline. The CDR3 coding sequence is TGTGCCAGCAGTTACCAAAGATACGAGCAGTACTTC. Its protein product is CASSYQRYEQYF.

There are a few counts of this clonotype. J is TRBJ2-2 and V is TRBV20-1, with 8 bases matching TRBD1. Germline CDR1 reads DFQATT; CDR2 reads SNEGSKA (reference sequence). The CDR3 covers 16 residues. V gave up 0 bases and J gave up 3 bases; unmatched junction bases: 6. The CDR3 protein is CSARDWQGAYTGELFF. The DNA for the CDR3 is TGCAGTGCTAGAGATTGGCAGGGGGCGTACACCGGGGAGCTGTTTTTT.

The V and J genes are TRBV10-3 and TRBJ2-4; no clear D. The V gene lost 3 bases and the J gene lost 6 bases, with 6 bases spanning the gap. Germline CDR1 ENHRY, CDR2 SYGVKD. The CDR3 is 12 amino acids. CDR3 sequence reads: CAISERLNIQYF. In nucleotides, the CDR3 is TGTGCCATCAGTGAACGACTAAACATTCAGTACTTC.

This clonotype was counted a few times. The chain joins TRBV28 to TRBJ2-3; TRBD1 or TRBD2 may be the D gene (5 bases each). V was trimmed by 6 bases and J by 4 bases, leaving 17 bases between them. The CDR3 spans 15 residues. CDR1 MDHEN and CDR2 SYDVKM come from the germline V gene. Here the CDR3 DNA reads TGTGCCAGCAGCTTCTCTTCGGTGGGGGCAGATACGCAGTATTTT. Its translation is CASSFSSVGADTQYF.

This clonotype was seen a handful of times. This chain joins TRBV12-5 and TRBJ2-2, with TRBD2 matching 7 bases. The CDR3 is 15 amino acids. V lost 4 bases and J lost 3; bases outside the gene matches: 5. CDR1 is LGHNT, CDR2 FRNRAP, per germline. As DNA, the CDR3 is TGTGCTAGTGGTTGGAGGGCGGGAGACACCGGGGAGCTGTTTTTT. Translating gives CASGWRAGDTGELFF.

This clonotype came up a few times. The chain is built from TRBV4-1 and TRBJ1-2; D uncertain. The CDR3 has 14 residues. The V and J ends lost 1 base and 6 bases respectively, with 12 bases between them. Looked up from germline, CDR1 is MGHRA and CDR2 is YSYEKL. DNA of the CDR3: TGCGCCAGCAGCCAAGCTCGGGGAAACCATGGCTACACCTTC. This encodes CASSQARGNHGYTF.

This clonotype was detected ten times or more. At one end, the junction sequence differs from germline, possibly due to a read error. V is TRBV7-8 and J is TRBJ2-7, with 7 bases identical to TRBD2. This CDR3 contains 15 residues. The germline gives CDR1 SGHVS, CDR2 FQNEAQ. Here the CDR3 reads CASSLGLAASYEQYF. The CDR3 DNA follows: TGCGCCAGCAGCTTAGGGCTAGCGGCTTCCTACGAGCAGTACTTC.

J is TRBJ2-1 and V is TRBV7-9; 8 bases agree with TRBD2. CDR1 is SEHNR, CDR2 FQNEAQ, per germline (reference sequence). The CDR3 covers 15 residues. V lost 5 bases to trimming and J lost 6 bases; unmatched junction nucleotides: 9. The CDR3 sequence is CASSPKRERGNEQFF. The CDR3 DNA is TGTGCCAGCAGCCCCAAGCGGGAGAGGGGCAATGAGCAGTTCTTC. Based on the CDR3 plus reference TRBV7-9 and TRBJ2-1, the full variable domain is DTGVSQNPRHKITKRGQNVTFRCDPISEHNRLYWYRQTLGQGPEFLTYFQNEAQLEKSRLLSDRFSAERPKGSFSTLEIQRTEQGDSAMYLCASSPKRERGNEQFFGPGTRLTVL.

This clonotype came up a few times. This chain's CDR3 is CASSHHGASGSGEQYF. CDR3 DNA sequence: TGTGCCAGCAGTCACCATGGGGCTAGCGGGAGTGGCGAGCAGTACTTC. This chain uses TRBV12-3 or TRBV12-4 with TRBJ2-7; 10 bases match TRBD2. V lost 5 bases to trimming and J lost 6 bases; unmatched junction nucleotides: 13. The CDR3 covers 16 residues.

The table lists this clonotype with a few counts. V is TRBV5-1 and J is TRBJ1-1; D is perhaps TRBD1 (6 bases). V lost 4 bases to trimming and J lost 1 base, with 8 bases between them. Germline CDR1 and CDR2: SGHRS and YFSETQ. The CDR3 contains 13 residues. This CDR3 is CASSKGQNTEAFF. DNA of the CDR3: TGCGCCAGCAGCAAGGGACAGAACACTGAAGCTTTCTTT.

This clonotype turned up a few times. V usage is TRBV7-9 and J usage is TRBJ2-5; D possibly uses TRBD1 or TRBD2 (6 bases each). This CDR3 is 16 amino acids long. Per germline, CDR1 SEHNR and CDR2 FQNEAQ (reference sequence). Trimming took off 7 bases at V and 10 bases at J, with 28 bases between the two ends. CDR3 in DNA: TGTGCCAGCATCGGGAGCGGTGGACAGAGGGCAGGGGACCAGTACTTC. Amino acids: CASIGSGGQRAGDQYF.

This clonotype has just a few counts. The chain is built from TRBV4-1 and TRBJ2-7; D is ambiguous. CDR3 length equals 15 residues. Per germline, CDR1 MGHRA and CDR2 YSYEKL. Trimming took off 1 base at V and 0 bases at J, with 10 bases between the two ends. The CDR3 DNA follows: TGCGCCAGCAGCCAAGTCCACAGATTCTCCTACGAGCAGTACTTC. Its protein is CASSQVHRFSYEQYF.

The rearrangement joins TRBV10-3 to TRBJ2-3; perhaps TRBD1 as D (5 bases). The CDR3 consists of 14 residues. Trimming stripped 6 bases from V and 0 bases from J, with 10 bases between. Germline CDR1 and CDR2: ENHRY and SYGVKD. The CDR3, as DNA: TGTGCCATCAGGACAGACTTGAGCACAGATACGCAGTATTTT. Translation: CAIRTDLSTDTQYF.

This clonotype was seen more than once but under ten times. V gene TRBV28 combines with J gene TRBJ2-7, with 10 bases lining up with TRBD2. There are 15 residues in the CDR3. Trimming took 6 bases from V and 3 from J; bases not matched to a gene: 8. In germline, CDR1 is MDHEN, CDR2 SYDVKM. The CDR3 sequence: CASRSGGVAGYEQYF. The CDR3 DNA sequence: TGTGCCAGCAGGAGCGGGGGGGTAGCGGGCTACGAGCAGTACTTC.

This clonotype has only a few counts. The chain is built from TRBV20-1 and TRBJ2-6, with D possibly TRBD1 on 6 matching bases. The CDR3 is 12 residues long. Trimming removed 6 bases from V and 10 bases from J, with 13 bases in between. Germline CDR1 and CDR2: DFQATT and SNEGSKA (reference sequence). Here the CDR3 DNA reads TGCAGTGCCCGGGACACCCAAAACGTCCTGACTTTC. Translated: CSARDTQNVLTF.